This is a list of T cell receptor beta chains from one sample in a study of cytomegalovirus exposure and HLA in healthy donors. Measured with immunoSEQ multiplex PCR; TCRdb has only the in-frame clones, and not every one. There are approximately 200,000 clones in the sample; around three quarters occur only once, and 15% to 19% lies in the top ten. The sequenced sample was PBMCs. The receptors shown here come from a man between 40 and 49 years old in good health and CMV-seronegative. Each CDR3 is given with its conserved first and last residue. D genes are given only for firm matches. Clone size is given for some rows only: seen once, a few or many times, or a class if the clone is expanded.

TRBV19,few,TRBD1,TRBJ2-3,CASSSDRGSDTQYF,TGTGCCAGTAGTAGTGACAGGGGGTCAGATACGCAGTATTTT
TRBV19,NA,NA,TRBJ2-5,CASSARRGGRETQYF,TGTGCCAGTAGTGCACGGAGGGGGGGACGGGAGACCCAGTACTTC
TRBV7-2,NA,NA,TRBJ1-4,CASSLDRQVQEKLFF,TGTGCCAGCAGCTTAGATAGGCAGGTTCAGGAAAAACTGTTTTTT
TRBV5-1,NA,TRBD2,TRBJ2-1,CASSFEPGTSDEQFF,TGCGCCAGCAGCTTCGAACCAGGGACTAGCGATGAGCAGTTCTTC
TRBV7-3,NA,NA,TRBJ2-1,CASSIRGGSYNEQFF,TGTGCCAGCAGCATCAGGGGTGGCTCCTACAATGAGCAGTTCTTC
TRBV21-1,NA,NA,TRBJ2-7,CASSTLTGRYFCEQYF,NA
TRBV12-5,NA,NA,TRBJ2-1,CASGLVLDGEQFF,TGTGCTAGTGGTTTGGTACTAGACGGTGAGCAGTTCTTC
TRBV7-9,NA,TRBD1,TRBJ1-1,CSSSPLAGGSTEAFF,TGTTCCAGCAGCCCCTTGGCAGGGGGTAGCACTGAAGCTTTCTTT
TRBV5-4,NA,TRBD1,TRBJ2-5,CASSSVGGLETQYF,TGTGCCAGCAGCTCGGTAGGGGGCTTAGAGACCCAGTACTTC
TRBV11-3,NA,NA,TRBJ2-3,CASSLTDTQYF,TGTGCCAGCAGCCTTACAGATACGCAGTATTTT
TRBV28,NA,NA,TRBJ2-3,CASTGTGTTDTQYF,TGTGCCAGCACGGGAACTGGTACCACAGATACGCAGTATTTT
TRBV7-2,NA,TRBD1,TRBJ1-6,CASSFFDRGLSPLHF,TGTGCCAGCAGCTTTTTTGACAGGGGGCTTTCACCCCTCCACTTT
TRBV5-1,NA,NA,TRBJ1-5,CASSPGPNQPQHF,TGCGCCAGCAGCCCGGGTCCAAATCAGCCCCAGCATTTT
TRBV28,few,TRBD1,TRBJ1-5,CASSSDRAGNQPQHF,TGTGCCAGCAGTTCGGACAGGGCCGGCAATCAGCCCCAGCATTTT
TRBV7-9,NA,NA,TRBJ2-7,CASSSPGQPYEQYF,TGTGCCAGCAGCTCGCCGGGACAACCCTACGAGCAGTACTTC
TRBV5-1,once,NA,TRBJ2-2,CASSFGRDSNTGELFF,TGCGCCAGCAGCTTCGGTAGAGATTCGAACACCGGGGAGCTGTTTTTT
TRBV15,NA,TRBD1,TRBJ2-5,CATSRRTGKETQYF,TGTGCCACCAGCCGTCGGACAGGGAAAGAGACCCAGTACTTC
TRBV18,NA,TRBD2,TRBJ2-5,CASSPGLAGEETQYF,TGTGCCAGCTCACCGGGACTAGCGGGAGAAGAGACCCAGTACTTC
TRBV4-1,NA,NA,TRBJ2-1,CASSQEGRGPYNEQFF,TGCGCCAGCAGCCAAGAAGGGCGGGGTCCCTACAATGAGCAGTTCTTC
TRBV11-3,once,NA,TRBJ1-1,CASANLWEAFF,TGTGCCAGCGCTAACCTATGGGAAGCTTTCTTT
TRBV15,NA,NA,TRBJ2-1,CATSRASNEQFF,TGTGCCACCAGCAGGGCTAGCAATGAGCAGTTCTTC
TRBV19,once,NA,TRBJ1-1,CASSIDWGRGTEAFF,TGTGCCAGTAGTATAGATTGGGGTAGGGGCACTGAAGCTTTCTTT
TRBV5-1,NA,NA,TRBJ2-1,CASRFTGGAYNEQFF,TGCGCCAGCAGGTTTACTGGCGGGGCCTACAATGAGCAGTTCTTC
TRBV5-1,NA,TRBD2,TRBJ2-1,CASSSRTSSNEQFF,TGCGCCAGCAGCTCCAGGACTAGCTCTAATGAGCAGTTCTTC
TRBV10-3,NA,NA,TRBJ2-6,CAIKAGTLSGANVLTF,TGTGCCATCAAGGCGGGGACCCTCTCTGGGGCCAACGTCCTGACTTTC
TRBV14,NA,NA,TRBJ1-1,CASSQGSLGSVAFF,TGTGCCAGCAGCCAAGGAAGCTTGGGGAGTGTGGCTTTCTTT
TRBV7-6,NA,TRBD1,TRBJ2-1,CASSRDRGNEQFF,TGTGCCAGCAGCAGAGACAGGGGGAATGAGCAGTTCTTC
TRBV27,NA,NA,TRBJ1-3,CASSPDSTPGNTIYF,TGTGCCAGCAGCCCCGACAGCACCCCTGGAAACACCATATATTTT
TRBV30,few,TRBD2,TRBJ2-1,CAWSVAGGPSEQFF,TGTGCCTGGAGTGTAGCGGGAGGGCCCAGTGAGCAGTTCTTC
TRBV27,NA,NA,TRBJ2-1,CASSHFSGGIEQFF,TGTGCCAGCAGTCATTTTAGTGGGGGCATTGAGCAGTTCTTC
TRBV19,NA,NA,TRBJ1-5,CASSMPLGAYSNQPQHF,TGTGCCAGTAGTATGCCTCTGGGGGCGTATAGCAATCAGCCCCAGCATTTT
TRBV14,NA,TRBD2,TRBJ2-3,CASSQSGRGADTQYF,TGTGCCAGCAGCCAGAGCGGGAGGGGCGCAGATACGCAGTATTTT
TRBV29-1,few,TRBD2,TRBJ2-1,CSAATTSGFNEQFF,TGCAGCGCTGCCACGACTAGCGGATTCAATGAGCAGTTCTTC
TRBV7-9,NA,NA,TRBJ2-1,CASSLGASSYNEQFF,TGTGCCAGCAGCTTAGGCGCGAGCTCCTACAATGAGCAGTTCTTC
TRBV28,few,NA,TRBJ1-1,CSSGGYGTEAFF,TGTTCGAGCGGGGGGTACGGCACTGAAGCTTTCTTT
TRBV28,once,TRBD1,TRBJ1-1,CASSHQGERTEAFF,TGTGCCAGCAGTCACCAGGGGGAAAGAACTGAAGCTTTCTTT
TRBV2,few,NA,TRBJ2-7,CASRHRSSYEQYF,TGTGCCAGCAGGCACAGGAGCTCCTACGAGCAGTACTTC
TRBV6-5,few,TRBD1,TRBJ2-7,CASSLTGFDEQYF,TGTGCCAGCAGCTTGACAGGGTTCGACGAGCAGTACTTC
TRBV7-9,NA,NA,TRBJ1-1,CASSSTAMNTEAFF,TGTGCCAGCAGCTCGACAGCCATGAACACTGAAGCTTTCTTT
TRBV5-4,NA,NA,TRBJ2-2,CASSLKAGELFF,TGTGCCAGCAGCTTGAAAGCGGGCGAGCTGTTTTTT